This TCR beta chain came from a study of human T cells and chemical hapten exposure. Study background: Women made up most patients, who had alopecia areata, totalis or universalis.

TCRdb ran MiXCR on the RACE reads and lists one entry per CDR3 protein. The sample carries 350,000 to 400,000 distinct CDR3 sequences, approximately 5.1% recorded once. Concerning this clonotype: This may be a read error: a much more frequent sequence differs by one nucleotide.

This sample's time point: pre-sensitization, week 0. Indicated treatment: therapeutic diphenylcyclopropenone sensitization with weekly scalp DPC. Total RNA extraction was carried out from unfractionated whole blood. This TCR was sampled from a woman aged 50 to 60 with alopecia areata. Some clones in this sample may be carry-over from other donors' samples. Sequenced material: whole blood, taken in connection with sensitization to the hapten diphenylcyclopropenone (DPC).

CDR3 residues: CASSSTGLNPYEQYF. CDR3 in DNA: TGCGCCAGCAGCTCGACAGGACTTAACCCCTACGAGCAGTACTTC. The chain links TRBV5-1 to TRBJ2-7; possibly TRBD1 for D (6 bases). CDR3 length: 15 residues. Per germline, CDR1 SGHRS and CDR2 YFSETQ. Trimming cost V 3 bases and J 2 bases, with 15 bases left between them.